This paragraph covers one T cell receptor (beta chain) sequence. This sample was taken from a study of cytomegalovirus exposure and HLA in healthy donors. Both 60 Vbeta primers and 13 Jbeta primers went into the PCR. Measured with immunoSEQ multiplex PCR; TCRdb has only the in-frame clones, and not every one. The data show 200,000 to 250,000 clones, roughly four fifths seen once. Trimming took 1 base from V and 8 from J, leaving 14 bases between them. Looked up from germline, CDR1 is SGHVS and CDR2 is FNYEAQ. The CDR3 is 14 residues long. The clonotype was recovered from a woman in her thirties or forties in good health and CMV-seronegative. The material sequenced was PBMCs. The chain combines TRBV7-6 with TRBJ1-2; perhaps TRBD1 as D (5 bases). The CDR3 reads CASSLGSGGEGYTF. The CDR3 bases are TGTGCCAGCAGCTTAGGTTCTGGAGGGGAGGGCTACACCTTC.